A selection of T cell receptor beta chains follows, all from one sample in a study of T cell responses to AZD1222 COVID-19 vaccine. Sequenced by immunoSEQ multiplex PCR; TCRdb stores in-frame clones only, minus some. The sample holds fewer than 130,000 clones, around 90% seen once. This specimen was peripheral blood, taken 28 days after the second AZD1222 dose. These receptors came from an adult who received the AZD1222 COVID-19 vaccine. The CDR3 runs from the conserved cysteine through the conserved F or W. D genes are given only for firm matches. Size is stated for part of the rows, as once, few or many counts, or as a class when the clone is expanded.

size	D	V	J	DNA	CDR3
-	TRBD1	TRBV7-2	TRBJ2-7	TGTGCCAGCAGCTTCCACCTCATCGGACAGGGTCTCTACGAGCAGTACTTC	CASSFHLIGQGLYEQYF
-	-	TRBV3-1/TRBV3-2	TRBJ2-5	TGTGCCAGCAGCTTACGAGCGATCAGGGTGGGGACCCAGTACTTC	CASSLRAIRVGTQYF
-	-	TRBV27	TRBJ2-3	TGTGCCAGCAGTTTATCGTTAGTCGGGTTAGATACGCAGTATTTT	CASSLSLVGLDTQYF
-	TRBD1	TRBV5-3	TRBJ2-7	TGTGCCAGAAGCCCCCGGGACAGGGGCCACGAGCAGTACTTC	CARSPRDRGHEQYF
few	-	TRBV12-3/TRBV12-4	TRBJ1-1	TGTGCCAGCAGTCAGGACAGCCGCCGTGAAGCTTTCTTT	CASSQDSRREAFF
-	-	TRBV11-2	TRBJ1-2	TGTGCCAGCAGCTTGCGGGGGGAGCCTGAGTATGGCTACACCTTC	CASSLRGEPEYGYTF
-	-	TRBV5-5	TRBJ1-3	TGTGCCAGCAGCTTAAGGACAGTGTCTGGAAACACCATATATTTT	CASSLRTVSGNTIYF
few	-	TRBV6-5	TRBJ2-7	TGTGCCAGCCAAGAGCCCTCCCGCTCCTACGAGCAGTACTTC	CASQEPSRSYEQYF
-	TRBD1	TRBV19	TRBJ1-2	TGTGCCAGTAACTCCGGACAGGGGGCTACCAACTATGGCTACACCTTC	CASNSGQGATNYGYTF
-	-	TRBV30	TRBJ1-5	TGTGCCTGGAGCGGAGACGGACCCAATCAGCCCCAGCATTTT	CAWSGDGPNQPQHF
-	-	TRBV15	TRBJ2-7	TGTGCCACCAGCAGGGACTTAGCGGCGTCCTACGAGCAGTACTTC	CATSRDLAASYEQYF
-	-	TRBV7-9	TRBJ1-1	TGTGCCAGCAGCTTAGATGGGATGCTGAACACTGAAGCTTTCTTT	CASSLDGMLNTEAFF
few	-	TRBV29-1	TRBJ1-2	TGCAGCGCGAGCCCCATACAGGGAGCGTTGAATGGCTACACCTTC	CSASPIQGALNGYTF
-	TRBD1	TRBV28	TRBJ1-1	TGTGCCAGCAGTTTATGGCCACAGGGGGCAGGGACTGAAGCTTTCTTT	CASSLWPQGAGTEAFF
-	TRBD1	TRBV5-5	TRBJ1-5	TGTGCCAGCAGCTTGGTAGGGACAGGGGGTCAGCCCCAGCATTTT	CASSLVGTGGQPQHF
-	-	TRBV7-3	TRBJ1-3	TGTGCCAGCAGCTTAGAAGGGGAGGCTGGAAACACCATATATTTT	CASSLEGEAGNTIYF
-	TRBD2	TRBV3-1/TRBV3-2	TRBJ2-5	TGTGCCAGCAGCCAAACGAGCGGGAGAGAAGAGACCCAGTACTTC	CASSQTSGREETQYF
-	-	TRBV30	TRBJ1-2	TGTGCCTGGAGTGTTTTCGGGGCGCAGGGCTACACCTTC	CAWSVFGAQGYTF
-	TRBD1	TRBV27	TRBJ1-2	TGTGCCAGCAGACCCGGGACAGTTAGTTTAATCTATGGCTACACCTTC	CASRPGTVSLIYGYTF
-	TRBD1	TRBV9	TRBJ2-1	TGTGCCAGCAGCAAGCAGGGGGTGTCCTACAATGAGCAGTTCTTC	CASSKQGVSYNEQFF
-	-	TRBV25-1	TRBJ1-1	TGTGCCAGCACCGGCCCCGGCACTGAAGCTTTCTTT	CASTGPGTEAFF
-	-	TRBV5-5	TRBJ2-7	TGTGCCAGCAGCTTGGACCCGGGCTCCTACGAGCAGTACTTC	CASSLDPGSYEQYF
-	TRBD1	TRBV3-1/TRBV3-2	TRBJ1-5	TGTGCCAGCAGCCGAGGACAGGGCCCTCAGCCCCAGCATTTT	CASSRGQGPQPQHF
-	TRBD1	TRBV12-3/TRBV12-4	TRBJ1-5	TGTGCCAGCAACACCAGGGGGCAGCCCCAGCATTTT	CASNTRGQPQHF
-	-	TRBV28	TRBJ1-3	TGTGCCAGCAGTTTACACTCTGGAAACACCATATATTTT	CASSLHSGNTIYF
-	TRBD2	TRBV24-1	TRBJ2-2	TGTGCCACCAGTGATTTTGGAGTAGCGGGAGGAGGGACCGGGGAGCTGTTTTTT	CATSDFGVAGGGTGELFF
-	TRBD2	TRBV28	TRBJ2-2	TGTGCCAGCAGTCCCGCTAGCGGGGAAGGCACCGGGGAGCTGTTTTTT	CASSPASGEGTGELFF
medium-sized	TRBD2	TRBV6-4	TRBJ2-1	TGTGCCAGCAGTGAACGGGAGGACAATGAGCAGTTCTTC	CASSEREDNEQFF
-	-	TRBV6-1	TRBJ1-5	TGTGCCAGCAGTGAAGGGAATAGCAATCAGCCCCAGCATTTT	CASSEGNSNQPQHF
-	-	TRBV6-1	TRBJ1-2	TGTGCCAGCAGTGAAATTGGCAGGGGAAAAGGCTACACCTTC	CASSEIGRGKGYTF
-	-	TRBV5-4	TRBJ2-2	TGTGCCAGCAGCTTGTCCTCCGGGGAGCTGTTTTTT	CASSLSSGELFF
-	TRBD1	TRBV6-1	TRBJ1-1	TGTGCCAGCAGTGATTCAGGGGGCGGGACTGAAGCTTTCTTT	CASSDSGGGTEAFF
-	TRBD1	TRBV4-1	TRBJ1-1	TGCGCCAGCAGCCAGGGACAGGGGGGTACTGAAGCTTTCTTT	CASSQGQGGTEAFF
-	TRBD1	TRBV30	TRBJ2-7	TGTGCCTGGAGTGGGGGACAGATATTCTACGAGCAGTACTTC	CAWSGGQIFYEQYF
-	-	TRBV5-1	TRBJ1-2	TGCGCCAGCAGCTTGGAGGTAGTGGGTGGCTACACCTTC	CASSLEVVGGYTF
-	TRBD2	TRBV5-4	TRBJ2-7	TGTGCCAGCAGCTTGGGGGGGACTAGCGGGAGGGCTTTAGAGTTTCGGTACTTC	CASSLGGTSGRALEFRYF
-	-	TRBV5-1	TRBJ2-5	TGCGCCAGCAGCTTGGATACAAGACACCAAGAGACCCAGTACTTC	CASSLDTRHQETQYF
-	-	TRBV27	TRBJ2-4	TGTGCCAGCAGTCTGGGAAGGGGAGACATTCAGTACTTC	CASSLGRGDIQYF
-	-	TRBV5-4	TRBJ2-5	TGTGCCAGCAGCTTGGTGAGGGGATACGGTGAGACCCAGTACTTC	CASSLVRGYGETQYF
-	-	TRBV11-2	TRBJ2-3	TGTGCCTCGAGGGGGACGGAGAGGTCTAGCACAGATACGCAGTATTTT	CASRGTERSSTDTQYF
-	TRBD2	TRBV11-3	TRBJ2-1	TGTGCCAGCAGCAAACCGGGACTATCAGGTGAGCAGTTCTTC	CASSKPGLSGEQFF
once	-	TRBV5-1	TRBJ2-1	TGCGCCAGCTCTTCCCCAGGGAATGAGCAGTTCTTC	CASSSPGNEQFF
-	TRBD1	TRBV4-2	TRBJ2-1	TGTGCCAGCAGCCAAGCCGAAGGACAGGGATTATACAATGAGCAGTTCTTC	CASSQAEGQGLYNEQFF
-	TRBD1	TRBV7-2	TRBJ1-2	TGTGCCAGCAGCTTATCGAGGGGGCAGGGCCACTATGGCTACACCTTC	CASSLSRGQGHYGYTF
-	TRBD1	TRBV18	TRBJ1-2	TGTGCCAGCTCACCACCGCAGGGGGGCGGCTACACCTTC	CASSPPQGGGYTF
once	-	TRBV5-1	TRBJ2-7	TGCGCCAGCAGCTTGGCCTTGGGCAGGGGGGACGAGCAGTACTTC	CASSLALGRGDEQYF
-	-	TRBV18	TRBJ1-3	TGTGCCAGCTCACCTTCTCGGGGGGCGACTGGAAACACCATATATTTT	CASSPSRGATGNTIYF
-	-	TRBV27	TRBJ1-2	TGTGCCAGCAGTTTATCAGGGTTGAATGGCTACACCTTC	CASSLSGLNGYTF
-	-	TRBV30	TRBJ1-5	TGTGCCTGGAGTGTAAATAGCAATCAGCCCCAGCATTTT	CAWSVNSNQPQHF